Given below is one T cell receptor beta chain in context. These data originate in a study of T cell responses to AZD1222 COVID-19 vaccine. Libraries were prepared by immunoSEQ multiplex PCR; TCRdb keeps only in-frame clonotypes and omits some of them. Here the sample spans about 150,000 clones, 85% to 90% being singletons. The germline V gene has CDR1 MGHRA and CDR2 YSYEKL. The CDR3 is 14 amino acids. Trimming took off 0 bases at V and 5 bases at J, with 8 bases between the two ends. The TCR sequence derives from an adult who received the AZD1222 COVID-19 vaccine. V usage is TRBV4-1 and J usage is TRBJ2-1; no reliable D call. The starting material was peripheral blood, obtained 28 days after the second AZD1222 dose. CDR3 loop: CASSQDPRNNEQFF. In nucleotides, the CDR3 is TGCGCCAGCAGCCAAGATCCGAGAAACAATGAGCAGTTCTTC.